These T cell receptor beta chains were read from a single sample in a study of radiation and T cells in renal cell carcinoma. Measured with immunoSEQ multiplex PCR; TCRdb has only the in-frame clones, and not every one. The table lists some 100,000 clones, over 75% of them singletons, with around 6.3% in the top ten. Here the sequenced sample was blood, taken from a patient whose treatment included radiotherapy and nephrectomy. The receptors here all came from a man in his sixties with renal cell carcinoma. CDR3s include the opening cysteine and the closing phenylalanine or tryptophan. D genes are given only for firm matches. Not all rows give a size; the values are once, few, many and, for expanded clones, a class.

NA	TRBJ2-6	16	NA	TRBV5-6	CASSFLPQSGANVLTF	TGTGCCAGCAGCTTCTTGCCCCAGTCTGGGGCCAACGTCCTGACTTTC
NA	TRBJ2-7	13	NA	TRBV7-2	CASSLAGYEEQYF	TGTGCCAGCAGCTTAGCGGGTTATGAAGAGCAGTACTTC
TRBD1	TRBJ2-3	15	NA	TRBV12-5	CASGLVQGDTDTQYF	TGTGCTAGTGGTTTGGTACAGGGGGACACAGATACGCAGTATTTT
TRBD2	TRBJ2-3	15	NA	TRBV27	CASSFQLAGPDTQYF	TGTGCCAGCAGTTTTCAGCTAGCGGGACCAGATACGCAGTATTTT
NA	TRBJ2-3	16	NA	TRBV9	CASSGTQPPSTDTQYF	TGTGCCAGCAGCGGGACTCAACCTCCTAGCACAGATACGCAGTATTTT
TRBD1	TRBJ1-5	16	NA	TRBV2	CASGRGTQGAAQPQHF	TGTGCCAGCGGAAGGGGGACTCAGGGGGCAGCTCAGCCCCAGCATTTT
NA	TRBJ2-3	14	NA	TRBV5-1	CASSRGTYTDTQYF	TGCGCCAGCAGCAGGGGGACCTACACAGATACGCAGTATTTT
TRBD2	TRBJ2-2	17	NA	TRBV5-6	CASSLVGLAGDTGELFF	TGTGCCAGCAGCTTGGTAGGACTAGCGGGAGACACCGGGGAGCTGTTTTTT
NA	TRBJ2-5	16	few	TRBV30	CAWNGFSGAPQETQYF	TGTGCCTGGAACGGGTTCTCAGGGGCCCCCCAAGAGACCCAGTACTTC
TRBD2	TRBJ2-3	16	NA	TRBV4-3	CASSQDPAGWGDTQYF	TGCGCCAGCAGCCAAGACCCAGCGGGATGGGGAGATACGCAGTATTTT
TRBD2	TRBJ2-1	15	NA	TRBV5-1	CASSTGTSGVNEQFF	TGCGCCAGCAGCACTGGGACTAGCGGGGTCAATGAGCAGTTCTTC
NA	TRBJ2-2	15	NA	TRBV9	CASSEGSVGYGELFF	TGTGCCAGCAGTGAGGGGTCAGTTGGGTACGGGGAGCTGTTTTTT
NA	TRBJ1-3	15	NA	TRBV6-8	CASRPDPSSGNTIYF	TGTGCCAGCAGACCGGACCCTTCCTCTGGAAACACCATATATTTT
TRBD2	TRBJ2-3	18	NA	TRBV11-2	CASSLAGLVGSSTDTQYF	TGTGCCAGCAGCCTAGCGGGACTAGTCGGATCTAGCACAGATACGCAGTATTTT
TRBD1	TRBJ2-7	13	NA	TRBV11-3	CASSLGTGDEQYF	TGTGCCAGCAGCCTGGGGACAGGGGACGAGCAGTACTTC
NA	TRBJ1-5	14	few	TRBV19	CASSFGPGNQPQHF	TGTGCCAGTAGCTTTGGACCGGGCAATCAGCCCCAGCATTTT
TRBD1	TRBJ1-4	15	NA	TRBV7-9	CDSSASGQDREKLFF	TGTGACAGCAGCGCATCGGGACAGGATCGAGAAAAACTGTTTTTT
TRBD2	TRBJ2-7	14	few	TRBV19	CASSTPGLTYEQYF	TGTGCCAGTAGCACCCCGGGACTAACCTACGAGCAGTACTTC
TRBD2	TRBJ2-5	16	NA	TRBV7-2	CASSLRAGERQETQYF	TGTGCCAGCAGCCTAAGGGCGGGAGAAAGACAAGAGACCCAGTACTTC
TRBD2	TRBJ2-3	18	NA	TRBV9	CASSDDLMTSGRSDTQYF	TGTGCCAGCAGCGACGACTTGATGACTAGCGGGAGATCAGATACGCAGTATTTT
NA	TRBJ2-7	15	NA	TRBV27	CASSFRTGNPHEQYF	TGTGCCAGCAGTTTTCGCACAGGGAACCCCCACGAGCAGTACTTC
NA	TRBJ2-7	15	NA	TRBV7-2	CASSAGLRGFDEQYF	TGTGCCAGCAGCGCGGGCCTGAGGGGGTTCGACGAGCAGTACTTC
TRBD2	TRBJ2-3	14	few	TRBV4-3	CASSQAGVPDTQYF	TGCGCCAGCAGCCAGGCGGGAGTTCCAGATACGCAGTATTTT
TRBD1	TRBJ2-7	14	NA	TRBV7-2	CASSLGGQVGEQYF	TGTGCCAGCAGCTTAGGCGGACAGGTGGGGGAGCAGTACTTC
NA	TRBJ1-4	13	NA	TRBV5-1	CASSLEVDEKLFF	TGCGCCAGCAGCTTGGAGGTCGATGAAAAACTGTTTTTT
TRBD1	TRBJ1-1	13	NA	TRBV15	CATSRGGQFEAFF	TGTGCCACCAGCAGAGGGGGACAGTTTGAAGCTTTCTTT
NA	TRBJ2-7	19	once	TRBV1	CTSSQGGAGLTPRNYEQYF	TGCACCAGCAGCCAGGGCGGGGCAGGCCTGACTCCTAGGAACTACGAGCAGTACTTC
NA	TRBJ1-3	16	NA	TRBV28	CASSLANRHSGNTIYF	TGTGCCAGCAGTTTAGCGAACAGGCACTCTGGAAACACCATATATTTT
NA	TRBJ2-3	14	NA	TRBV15	CATSRTGGEDTQYF	TGTGCCACCAGCAGGACTGGGGGTGAAGATACGCAGTATTTT
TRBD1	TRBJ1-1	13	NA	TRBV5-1	CASSWTDRTEAFF	TGCGCCAGCAGCTGGACGGACAGGACTGAAGCTTTCTTT
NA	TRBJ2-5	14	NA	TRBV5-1	CASSLGRGQETQYF	TGCGCCAGCAGCTTGGGGCGGGGCCAAGAGACCCAGTACTTC
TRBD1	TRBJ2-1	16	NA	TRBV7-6	CASSLEPGGSYNEQFF	TGTGCCAGCAGCTTAGAGCCAGGGGGATCCTACAATGAGCAGTTCTTC
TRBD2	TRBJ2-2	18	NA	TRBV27	CASSLYPPTSGSPGELFF	TGTGCCAGCAGTTTATACCCCCCGACTAGCGGGAGTCCCGGGGAGCTGTTTTTT
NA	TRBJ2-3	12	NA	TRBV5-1	CASSLNLDTQYF	TGCGCCAGCAGCTTGAACCTGGATACGCAGTATTTT
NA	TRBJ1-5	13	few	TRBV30	CAWKRRGSQPQHF	TGTGCCTGGAAACGGCGAGGGAGTCAGCCCCAGCATTTT
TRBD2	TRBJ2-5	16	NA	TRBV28	CASSFSAGVALETQYF	TGTGCCAGCAGTTTTTCGGCGGGAGTCGCTTTGGAGACCCAGTACTTC
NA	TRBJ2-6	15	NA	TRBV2	CASSEDVTGANVLTF	TGTGCCAGCAGTGAAGATGTAACTGGGGCCAACGTCCTGACTTTC